A selection of T cell receptor beta chains follows, all from one sample in a study of blood T cells in healthy people across ages. TCRdb re-derived calls from the 5' RACE reads in MiXCR, one entry per CDR3 protein. In the table there are approximately 820,000 distinct CDR3 sequences, around 43% of which are singletons. The material sequenced was blood. The receptors were gathered from a man in his fifties or sixties in good health. Each CDR3 is given with its conserved first and last residue. The D gene is left open where the match is weak. Clone size appears in some rows only: once, few, many, or a class for an expanded clone.

>TRBV7-2|TRBD1|TRBJ1-5|-
TGTGCCAGCAGCTTAGGGGACAGGGGTAGCAATCAGCCCCAGCATTTT
CASSLGDRGSNQPQHF
>TRBV6-5|-|TRBJ2-3|-
TGTGCCAGCAGTTACCTAGGCCTAAGCACAGATACGCAGTATTTT
CASSYLGLSTDTQYF
>TRBV7-2|-|TRBJ2-5|-
TGTGCCAGCAGCCGGAGAGTGGGACAAGAGACCCAGTACTTC
CASSRRVGQETQYF
>TRBV3-1|-|TRBJ1-6|few
TGTGCCAGCAGCCGTGTGAGGAGTAATTCACCCCTCCACTTT
CASSRVRSNSPLHF
>TRBV2|-|TRBJ2-6|-
TGTGCCAGCAGGAACGGTGGTGCCTCTGGGGCCAACGTCCTGACTTTC
CASRNGGASGANVLTF
>TRBV5-1|TRBD1|TRBJ1-2|-
TGCGCCAGCAGCTTGGAGGGAGGGGGCGATGGCTACACCTTC
CASSLEGGGDGYTF
>TRBV2|-|TRBJ1-2|few
TGTGCCAGCAGTAACAGTGTCTATGGCTACACCTTC
CASSNSVYGYTF
>TRBV20-1|-|TRBJ2-1|-
TGCAGTGCTAGAGACCTAGACCTAAGCTCCTACAATGAGCAGTTCTTC
CSARDLDLSSYNEQFF
>TRBV12-3/TRBV12-4|TRBD1|TRBJ2-7|-
TGTGCCAGCACCATGAAGGACAGGGGGCATATCGAGCAGTACTTC
CASTMKDRGHIEQYF
>TRBV6-1|-|TRBJ2-1|-
TGTGCCAGCGATCGAGCAGGGGCCACGAGCTCCTACAATGAGCAGTTCTTC
CASDRAGATSSYNEQFF
>TRBV3-1|TRBD1|TRBJ1-6|-
TGTGCCAGCAGGACGGGACAGAGTAATTCACCCCTCCACTTT
CASRTGQSNSPLHF
>TRBV9|TRBD2|TRBJ2-1|few
TGTGCCAGCAGCGTAGGAGCTAGCGGGGGAGCAAATGAGCAGTTCTTC
CASSVGASGGANEQFF
>TRBV6-5|-|TRBJ1-1|-
TGTGCCAGCAGTTACTCGATTCGGGGAAACACTGAAGCTTTCTTT
CASSYSIRGNTEAFF
>TRBV27|-|TRBJ2-1|few
TGTGCCAGCAGTCCCCGTCAGGGACGCAATGAGCAGTTCTTC
CASSPRQGRNEQFF
>TRBV20-1|-|TRBJ1-2|-
TGCAGTGCCCCTGGACAGATCGCCCCCTATGGCTACACCTTC
CSAPGQIAPYGYTF
>TRBV2|-|TRBJ1-2|few
TGTGCCATCCCTGGTCGGCCAGGGTCCTATGGCTACACCTTC
CAIPGRPGSYGYTF
>TRBV7-2|-|TRBJ2-7|-
TGTGCCAGCAGCTTGTCTTCGAGCCCGAGCTCCTACGAGCAGTACTTC
CASSLSSSPSSYEQYF
>TRBV7-9|-|TRBJ2-7|-
TGTGCCAGCAGCTTAGAGGCCGCCGGAGACCAAGAATCCTACGAGCAGTACTTC
CASSLEAAGDQESYEQYF
>TRBV4-1|TRBD2|TRBJ2-7|-
TGCGCCAGCAGCCAACAGGAGCGGGGCAACTACGAGCAGTACTTC
CASSQQERGNYEQYF
>TRBV29-1|-|TRBJ1-1|-
TGCAGCGTTAGACCGGGAGACGCTGAAGCTTTCTTT
CSVRPGDAEAFF
>TRBV12-3/TRBV12-4|-|TRBJ1-2|many
TGTGCCAGCACGACAAAAAGGGGGGCCTATGGCTACACCTTC
CASTTKRGAYGYTF
>TRBV7-6|-|TRBJ1-6|-
TGTGCCAGCAGCTTAGAGGGCGGCTCACCCCTCCACTTT
CASSLEGGSPLHF
>TRBV6-1|-|TRBJ2-3|-
TGTGCCAGCAGTGAGGCCCCCTACGCAGATACGCAGTATTTT
CASSEAPYADTQYF
>TRBV30|-|TRBJ2-5|-
TGTGCCTGGAGTCCCCCCATAGCTGGGGGGGAGACCCAGTACTTC
CAWSPPIAGGETQYF
>TRBV5-1|-|TRBJ2-7|-
TGCGCCAGCAGCTCAGCTGGGGGGTCCAATGAGCAGTACTTC
CASSSAGGSNEQYF
>TRBV7-2|TRBD2|TRBJ2-3|once
TGTGCCAGCAGCTTAGGCGGGGGGCGGTCGGATACGCAGTATTTT
CASSLGGGRSDTQYF
>TRBV7-2|TRBD2|TRBJ2-3|-
TGTGCCAGCAGCCAGAGCATCCCCTTAGCGGGGGGATCAGATACGCAGTATTTT
CASSQSIPLAGGSDTQYF
>TRBV2|-|TRBJ1-5|-
TGTGCCAGCAGTGAAGCGGCGGCAGGTAATCAGCCCCAGCATTTT
CASSEAAAGNQPQHF
>TRBV30|TRBD1|TRBJ2-3|few
TGTGCCTGGAGTCTACAGGGGGCGTCGACAGATACGCAGTATTTT
CAWSLQGASTDTQYF
>TRBV7-9|-|TRBJ2-1|-
TGTGCCAGCAGCTTGGTGAGGGGGGCCTACAATGAGCAGTTCTTC
CASSLVRGAYNEQFF
>TRBV4-1|-|TRBJ2-5|few
TGCGCCAGCAGCCAAGATCGTGGAGAAATGGAGACCCAGTACTTC
CASSQDRGEMETQYF
>TRBV6-5|-|TRBJ2-6|-
TGTGCCAGCAATAGGGTGGGTGGGGCCAACGTCCTGACTTTC
CASNRVGGANVLTF
>TRBV4-3|TRBD1|TRBJ1-2|-
TGCGCCAGCAGCCAAGTACAGGGGGCTCAGGATCACACCTTC
CASSQVQGAQDHTF
>TRBV10-3|-|TRBJ2-7|-
TGTGCCATCAGTGAGGCAGGGGACGAGCAGTACTTC
CAISEAGDEQYF
>TRBV4-3|-|TRBJ2-5|-
TGCGCCAGCAGCCAAGATTGTATCGGCAGGGCGTTAACCCAGTACTTC
CASSQDCIGRALTQYF
>TRBV11-2|TRBD1|TRBJ1-2|-
TGTGCCAGCAGCTTGAGGACAGGTGCTAACTATGGCTACACCTTC
CASSLRTGANYGYTF
>TRBV7-3|-|TRBJ1-1|few
TGTGCCAGCAGTAGGCAAGCGAACACTGAAGCTTTCTTT
CASSRQANTEAFF
>TRBV29-1|TRBD2|TRBJ2-5|-
TGCAGCGTCGAAGTTACTAGCGGGGGTCCTGAGCAGTACTTC
CSVEVTSGGPEQYF
>TRBV29-1|-|TRBJ1-2|-
TGCAGCGTTGGCTTAGGGCTGGGGAACTATGGCTACACCTTC
CSVGLGLGNYGYTF
>TRBV6-6|TRBD1|TRBJ1-5|-
TGTGCCAGCAGGACAGGGGGCGGAGGTCAGCCCCAGCATTTT
CASRTGGGGQPQHF
>TRBV12-3/TRBV12-4|TRBD1|TRBJ1-6|few
TGTGCCAGCAGTTCTGCGGGACAGCTTAATTCACCCCTCCACTTT
CASSSAGQLNSPLHF
>TRBV25-1|-|TRBJ2-3|-
TGTGCCAGCAGTGAACAGGCCACAGATACGCAGTATTTT
CASSEQATDTQYF
>TRBV20-1|-|TRBJ1-2|-
TGCAGTGCTATTCAGGGGAATGGCTACACCTTC
CSAIQGNGYTF
>TRBV12-3/TRBV12-4|-|TRBJ2-1|many
TGTGCCAGCAGTTTAGACTACCGTTACAATGAGCAGTTCTTC
CASSLDYRYNEQFF
>TRBV3-1|TRBD2|TRBJ2-3|-
TGTGCCAGCAGCCAAGAATCGGGGGGGCCTTATACGCAGTATTTT
CASSQESGGPYTQYF
>TRBV11-2|-|TRBJ2-7|few
TGTGCCAGCAGCCCTCGGGGGCCCTCCTACGAGCAGTACTTC
CASSPRGPSYEQYF